This T cell receptor beta chain was recorded in a study of cytomegalovirus exposure and HLA in healthy donors (dated by TCRdb to 2016 to 2017). Background on the whole study: In an earlier analysis of some 550 of the donors, 276 Gb of sequence data and 100 million or so unique TCR beta sequences from about 179 million T cells were reported. Approximately 300 gigabases of sequencing data and around 80 million unique TCR sequences made up an early release that covered under 750 HLA-typed donors. The genetic ancestry cluster associated with self-reported Caucasian donors included 81% of the roughly 400 genotyped donors. The study was designed to test whether signatures of past pathogen exposure could be identified by cataloging public T cell receptors. The T cell repertoires of under 750 subjects were profiled by immunosequencing and related to cytomegalovirus serostatus. A separate validation cohort of approximately 130 different subjects was used in addition to the 666-subject first cohort. High-throughput TCR immunosequencing, statistical association of individual TCRs with disease status, and machine learning were combined to predict cytomegalovirus infection status. To study patterns of TCR occurrence, a later analysis re-analyzed previously published TCR beta repertoires from more than 550 donors and added high-resolution HLA genotyping. Rather than using new phenotypic data, the later analysis identified candidate immune exposures from TCR beta sequences and from how often those sequences occurred across donors. An earlier analysis of 500 to 750 of the donors applied high-throughput TCR beta sequencing to assess whether each TCR beta V gene segment acted as functional or pseudogenic. Donor age, sex, ethnicity and CMV serostatus were compiled alongside the repertoire data. In a later genetic analysis, genome-wide SNP genotypes for about three fifths of the roughly 670 donors were used, and that subset was treated as a discovery cohort. Every discovery cohort repertoire had been produced on one sequencing platform. Both class I and class II loci were covered by HLA typing, at four-digit resolution. Typing coverage varied by locus: roughly 629-640 donors for A, B, C, DRB1 and DQB1; roughly 560 for DQA1; around 570 for DPA1; approximately 450 for DPB1. Four to six DR-DQ haplotypes were handled as single units for association and clustering, since linkage in the cohort was strong. Among several hundred genotyped donors of the cohort, an average of approximately 220,000 unique TCR beta nucleotide sequences was sequenced per donor, of which about 20% were non-productive.

For this clone: Its antigen remains unidentified. No base quality values were provided; no much bigger clone lies one nucleotide off.

To prepare the library, the immunoSEQ multiplex PCR assay was applied. For the multiplex PCR, a mixture combining 60 forward primers for TCR Vbeta segments and 13 reverse primers for TCR Jbeta segments was used. Amplification of the CDR3 region of rearranged TCR beta genes was performed with a multiplex PCR assay on genomic DNA. On the Illumina HiSeq System, the amplified TCR beta libraries were sequenced as 87-base-pair reads. As for how the authors treated the data: A later analysis counted about 80 million unique TCR beta chains across the 640 or so repertoires, and some 11 million of these chains were shared by at least two donors. A nearest-neighbor algorithm error-corrected the raw reads and collapsed the reads into unique sequences, merging closely related sequences to remove PCR and sequencing errors. Alignment of CDR3 sequences to IMGT reference sequences was used to assign V, D and J gene segments. For a sequence to be retained, a match of at least six nucleotides was required to both a V gene segment and a J gene segment. A rearrangement counted as productive if the CDR3 had no stop codons and remained in frame with V and J, and every other rearrangement counted as non-productive. Following IMGT convention, CDR3 was defined as the stretch from the second conserved V-encoded cysteine up to the conserved J-encoded phenylalanine. Sequences without an unambiguous match to a single V gene segment were excluded from the earlier analysis of 450 to 750 of the donors. In an earlier analysis of a few hundred of the donors, V segments were called functional above 56.7% productive rearrangements and were called segregating when the between-donor standard deviation exceeded 5%. A statistical classification framework was built for diagnosing cytomegalovirus status from the catalog of TCR beta chain sequences. In a later analysis, TCR nucleotide sequences were compared against IMGT/GENE-DB human TR gene sequences so that V and J genes could be assigned. In a later analysis, CDR3 sequences and most-parsimonious VDJ recombination scenarios were assigned using the TCRdist pipeline. In a later analysis, each TCR beta chain was defined by its CDR3 amino acid sequence together with its V-gene family, and reads without a unique V-gene family were excluded. A later analysis removed 500 to 600 highly shared, low-generation-probability nucleotide sequences to deal with suspected cross-contamination and a sequencing artifact. A later analysis calculated a clonal expansion index for each public chain from normalized within-repertoire ranks of inferred template counts. Generation probabilities in a later analysis came from a VDJ recombination model fitted to out-of-frame rearrangements, and those results were checked against IGoR. In a later analysis, hypergeometric tests were used to score TCR-TCR, TCR-HLA and TCR-CMV co-occurrence, with a repertoire-size bias correction applied to TCR pairs. To estimate false discovery rates, a later analysis permuted the HLA or CMV assignments 20 times. In a later analysis, co-occurring TCRs were grouped using DBSCAN, and TCRdist sequence similarity was added for clustering within HLA-allele-positive subsets. Repertoires with fewer than 30,000 or more than 120,000 public chains were left out of co-occurrence clustering, as were about 5 repertoires with anomalous nucleotide sharing. The immuneACCESS repertoire file appears here via TCRdb, limited to in-frame rearrangements. These files lack a portion of the clones; in checked studies, under half of the deficit traces to unresolved V genes, and the cause of the others is not known. The V and J calls and clone size were taken over from that table, and D and trimming were inferred from the DNA. The sample includes about 89,000 clones, with 85% observed a single time. 6.5% to 9% of the sample is taken by the ten largest.

Here is what the overall study found, with its caveats: The study listed 164 TCR beta chains as associated with cytomegalovirus. For the cohort, immune exposure information was limited to CMV serostatus. When HLA alleles, especially DR and DQ, strongly co-occurred, attributing TCR associations to individual alleles was difficult. In a later analysis, some 18,000 TCR beta sequences were associated with specific HLA alleles at a false discovery rate of 0.05. Compared with the 666-donor mean, donors in an Asian-associated ancestry cluster had fewer N-insertions in productive TCRs, according to a later genetic analysis. The authors suggested that the approach could potentially be generalized to other disease states and immunological phenotypes. Three of the identified cytomegalovirus-associated TCR beta chains were confirmed in vitro to be specific for cytomegalovirus antigens. A cluster of highly shared sequence variants was judged likely to be a technical artifact of the sequencing pipeline. According to a later analysis, parvovirus B19, influenza, CMV and Epstein-Barr virus appeared linked to several top co-occurrence clusters. Linkage disequilibrium might explain the correlated functional status among segregating V segments, but an unknown experimental factor could not be ruled out. This cohort had only TCR beta chains sequenced, and the lack of alpha or paired-chain data limited which features could be detected. An association between a missense DCLRE1C variant and V-gene and J-gene trimming of TCR beta chains was found in a later genetic analysis and replicated in an independent cohort. Some IMGT-functional V segments, including TRBV6-2 and TRBV6-3, could not be distinguished by the 87-base-pair reads and were therefore excluded. Sequencing depth was assumed to be roughly uniform across donors in the presence/absence analyses, though that assumption may not hold. The classifier was reported to diagnose cytomegalovirus status with high specificity and sensitivity in both the original cohort and the validation cohort. Most CMV-associated TCR beta chains appeared to be HLA-restricted in a later analysis, and the HLA associations seemed to be driven largely by CMV exposure. A further reported finding was that TCR beta sequences accurately predicted the HLA-A and HLA-B alleles for most subjects in the first cohort. In a later analysis, TCR association rates were found to vary across HLA loci, with the most associated TCRs seen for DRB1 alleles and the fewest for HLA-C alleles. Because counts were too low, 15 to 20 rarely observed V segments, including chromosome 9 orphons, were excluded from the earlier analysis of a few hundred of the donors. A later analysis found that HLA-associated TCR beta chains were more clonally expanded and had lower generation probabilities than equally common non-associated chains. Most TCR sequences were seen in very few donors, while some public TCRs were found in many individuals. In an earlier analysis of about 600 of the donors, most TCR beta V segments appeared in productive rearrangements about 87% or about 30% of the time, broadly matching IMGT annotations. HLA typing was unavailable for some donors at each locus, so association tests used only the typed subset.

Trimming costs V 1 base and J 9 bases, and their ends lie 10 bases apart. From a lookup of the germline V gene, CDR1 and CDR2 are SGHNT and YENEEA. The CDR3 has 13 amino acids, counting the end cysteine and phenylalanine. The only DNA kept is the CDR3, 39 bases in frame from the first base. In total, 666 healthy bone marrow donors made up the cohort. Cohort members were all nominally healthy when sampled, although unrecorded immune exposures were likely present. The donor was CMV seropositive and was included in the group of 250 to 350 seropositive cohort members. Each donor provided a peripheral blood sample, and peripheral blood mononuclear cells were used for TCR beta sequencing. Genomic DNA was extracted from the blood cell samples with the Qiagen DNeasy Blood Extraction Kit.

This receptor chain uses TRBV11-3 and TRBJ2-1, with the D gene not confidently named. Source material: PBMCs. The receptor comes from a man aged 40-50 years in good health and CMV-seropositive. The CDR3 reads CASSLGGLREQFF. At the DNA level, the sequence is TGTGCCAGCAGCTTAGGAGGTCTTCGTGAGCAGTTCTTC.